Each of the 25 T cell receptor beta chains below was sequenced from the same sample in a study of technical replicates of blood from a handful of donors. Clones were sequenced by immunoSEQ multiplex PCR, and TCRdb holds only the in-frame ones, with some missing. The data hold around 70,000 clones, with 90% to 95% observed a single time. Sequencing was done on a sample of T cells isolated from PBMCs. The receptors stem from a human donor in good health.

This sequence joins TRBV10-3 and TRBJ2-7; D gene unclear. CDR1 is ENHRY, CDR2 SYGVKD, per germline. The V end lost 2 bases, the J end lost 6 bases, and 8 bases lay between the germline ends. The CDR3 totals 12 residues. The CDR3 spells CAISEPLSEQYF. As DNA, the CDR3 is TGTGCCATCAGTGAGCCACTTAGCGAGCAGTACTTC.

This clone was seen once. V usage is TRBV5-1 and J usage is TRBJ1-5; D is undetermined. V was clipped by 0 bases and J by 5 bases, with 6 bases between them. The CDR3 length is 13 residues. Per the germline V gene, CDR1 is SGHRS and CDR2 is YFSETQ. The CDR3: CASSLAGDQPQHF. DNA for the CDR3: TGCGCCAGCAGCTTGGCCGGGGATCAGCCCCAGCATTTT.

V is TRBV27 and J is TRBJ1-5; no clear D. This CDR3 region has 13 residues. The V end was cut by 8 bases, the J end by 6 bases, with 14 bases between. Germline V gene data show CDR1 as MNHEY and CDR2 as SMNVEV (reference sequence). CDR3 in amino acids: CASATGVGQPQHF. The CDR3 coding sequence is TGTGCCAGCGCGACGGGAGTAGGTCAGCCCCAGCATTTT.

The chain has TRBV6-5 and TRBJ1-3; D gene unclear. Germline V CDR1 and CDR2: MNHEY, SVGAGI. Trimming stripped 0 bases from V and 0 bases from J, with 6 bases between. The CDR3 length is 15 residues. The CDR3 sequence: CASSYSESSGNTIYF. The CDR3 nucleotides are TGTGCCAGCAGTTACTCGGAGAGCTCTGGAAACACCATATATTTT.

This clone was seen a few times. The chain is built from TRBV4-1 and TRBJ2-3; 8 bases line up with TRBD2. CDR1 and CDR2 from the germline V gene are MGHRA and YSYEKL. This CDR3 contains 19 residues. V lost 0 bases to trimming and J lost 1 base; unmatched junction nucleotides: 12. The CDR3 loop reads CASSQDYFRREVGTDTQYF. CDR3 sequence (DNA): TGCGCCAGCAGCCAAGATTATTTTAGGCGGGAGGTGGGCACAGATACGCAGTATTTT.

This clone was seen just once. The chain combines TRBV7-8 with TRBJ1-5; perhaps TRBD1 as D (5 bases). CDR3 length: 15 amino acids. CDR1 is SGHVS and CDR2 is FQNEAQ in the germline V gene. The germline V and J ends were trimmed by 6 bases and 7 bases, with 19 bases remaining between them. This CDR3 is CASSTRDSLSQPQHF. DNA for the CDR3: TGTGCCAGCAGTACCCGGGACTCCCTATCACAGCCCCAGCATTTT.

This sequence joins TRBV30 and TRBJ1-1; D perhaps matches TRBD1 (6 bases). Germline CDR1 and CDR2: GTSNPN and SVGIG (reference sequence). This CDR3 is 14 amino acids long. The V end lost 2 bases, the J end lost 1 base, and 11 bases lay between the germline ends. CDR3 nucleotides: TGTGCCTGGAGTAAAACAGGGCGGAACACTGAAGCTTTCTTT. Residues: CAWSKTGRNTEAFF.

The chain is built from TRBV7-2 and TRBJ2-2; maybe TRBD1 (6 bases). V dropped 1 base and J dropped 0 bases, with 15 bases sitting between them. CDR3 length: 18 amino acids. Germline CDR1 SGHTA, CDR2 FQGNSA. The CDR3 DNA is TGTGCCAGCAGCTTAGTTTTTGATTACAGGGCGAACACCGGGGAGCTGTTTTTT. Translating gives CASSLVFDYRANTGELFF.

J is TRBJ2-5 and V is TRBV5-4, with 10 nucleotides matching TRBD1. Germline CDR1 SGHNT, CDR2 YYREEE (reference sequence). This CDR3 has 14 residues. V lost 4 bases to trimming and J lost 2 bases; unmatched junction nucleotides: 2. CDR3 sequence (DNA): TGTGCCAGCAGCCCGGACAGGGGGCAAGAGACCCAGTACTTC. Translated: CASSPDRGQETQYF.

The chain is built from TRBV4-2 and TRBJ2-7; 11 bases fit TRBD2. CDR1 is LGHNA, CDR2 YNFKEQ, per germline. V was pared by 5 bases and J by 2 bases, with 8 bases of the junction left unmatched. This CDR3 is built from 16 residues. In DNA form, the CDR3 reads TGTGCCAGCAGCTCATTAACTAGCGGGAGAGCCTACGAGCAGTACTTC. It is translated as CASSSLTSGRAYEQYF.

The chain joins TRBV11-3 to TRBJ2-1; D remains ambiguous. Trimming cost V 2 bases and J 2 bases, with 7 bases left between them. The germline gives CDR1 SGHNT, CDR2 YENEEA. The CDR3 is 14 residues long. The DNA for the CDR3 is TGTGCCAGCAGCTTACTAGGCCCCTACAATGAGCAGTTCTTC. This gives the protein CASSLLGPYNEQFF. Full variable domain (remainder filled in from reference TRBV11-3 and TRBJ2-1): EAGVVQSPRYKIIEKKQPVAFWCNPISGHNTLYWYLQNLGQGPELLIRYENEEAVDDSQLPKDRFSAERLKGVDSTLKIQPAELGDSAVYLCASSLLGPYNEQFFGPGTRLTVL.

In its sample, this clone was seen a few times. V and J are TRBV6-5 and TRBJ2-7, with TRBD2 identical over 7 bases. V trimming: 5 bases; J trimming: 5 bases; junction bases outside the gene matches: 0. This CDR3 is built from 11 residues. Germline assignment: CDR1 MNHEY and CDR2 SVGAGI. CDR3 region: CASSRGDEQYF. Here the CDR3 DNA reads TGTGCCAGCAGTCGGGGGGACGAGCAGTACTTC.

This sequence joins TRBV30 and TRBJ1-1, with D maybe TRBD1 (5 bases). CDR1 GTSNPN and CDR2 SVGIG come from the germline V gene (reference sequence). The CDR3 totals 11 residues. Trimming removed 2 bases from V and 8 bases from J, with 9 bases in between. The CDR3 is CAWSPGLEAFF. The CDR3 DNA follows: TGTGCCTGGAGTCCGGGACTAGAAGCTTTCTTT.

This chain uses TRBV7-9 with TRBJ1-2, with D unclear. Per the germline V gene, CDR1 is SEHNR and CDR2 is FQNEAQ (reference sequence). This CDR3 contains 15 residues. Trimming left V 8 bases short and J 7 bases short, with 23 bases between. CDR3 region: CASRGDAGHRRGYTF. CDR3 coding DNA: TGTGCCAGCCGCGGCGATGCGGGCCATCGTCGTGGCTACACCTTC.

The V call is TRBV14, the J call TRBJ2-7; 10 positions match TRBD1. In germline, CDR1 is SGHDN, CDR2 FVKESK. V was clipped by 4 bases and J by 5 bases; unmatched bases: 11. This CDR3 is 16 amino acids long. CDR3 DNA: TGTGCCAGCAGCCTCCTCTGGACAGGGGGTAGGCACGAGCAGTACTTC. It specifies CASSLLWTGGRHEQYF.

This clone was seen just once. This chain uses TRBV5-1 with TRBJ2-1, with 8 bases matching TRBD2. J gave up 4 bases and V 0 bases, and 6 bases lay outside the gene matches. CDR1 and CDR2 from the germline V gene are SGHRS and YFSETQ. The CDR3 is made up of 16 amino acids. The CDR3 region has the DNA TGCGCCAGCAGCTTGGCCCCGGCTAGCGGGTACAATGAGCAGTTCTTC. This sequence encodes CASSLAPASGYNEQFF. Using reference TRBV5-1 and TRBJ2-1 for the parts outside the CDR3, the full variable domain is KAGVTQTPRYLIKTRGQQVTLSCSPISGHRSVSWYQQTPGQGLQFLFEYFSETQRNKGNFPGRFSGRQFSNSRSEMNVSTLELGDSALYLCASSLAPASGYNEQFFGPGTRLTVL.

The rearrangement joins TRBV30 to TRBJ2-5; D may be TRBD1 (6 bases). The CDR3 runs 13 residues. Germline CDR1 is GTSNPN and CDR2 is SVGIG (reference sequence). V was trimmed by 2 bases and J by 6 bases, leaving 13 bases between them. The CDR3 spells CAWSLQGLKTQYF. The CDR3 DNA reads as TGTGCCTGGAGTCTTCAGGGGCTAAAGACCCAGTACTTC.

The J gene is TRBJ2-1, the V gene TRBV18, with D possibly TRBD1 on 6 matching bases. Germline values: CDR1 KGHSH, CDR2 LQKENI. Trimming pared 2 bases from V and 12 bases from J, leaving 11 bases between. This CDR3 is 12 amino acids long. The CDR3 sequence: CASSPTGSVQFF. The DNA of the CDR3 is TGTGCCAGCTCACCAACAGGGAGTGTGCAGTTCTTC.

This chain links TRBV6-5 with TRBJ2-6, with a tentative D call TRBD1 (5 bases). V lost 5 bases to trimming and J lost 1 base, with 9 bases between them. The germline gives CDR1 MNHEY, CDR2 SVGAGI. The CDR3 consists of 15 residues. CDR3 coding DNA: TGTGCCAGCAGTGCCACAGGATCTGGGGCCAACGTCCTGACTTTC. Its translation is CASSATGSGANVLTF.

The chain has TRBV30 and TRBJ1-2; 9 bases line up with TRBD1. Germline lookup yields CDR1 GTSNPN and CDR2 SVGIG (reference sequence). The length of the CDR3 is 13 residues. The junction had 5 bases not matched to a gene; V was cut back by 4 bases and J by 5 bases. The CDR3: CAWNLGQGYGYTF. CDR3 nucleotide sequence: TGTGCCTGGAACCTCGGACAGGGGTATGGCTACACCTTC. Filled out from reference TRBV30 and TRBJ1-2, the complete variable domain reads SQTIHQWPATLVQPVGSPLSLECTVEGTSNPNLYWYRQAAGRGLQLLFYSVGIGQISSEVPQNLSASRPQDRQFILSSKKLLLSDSGFYLCAWNLGQGYGYTFGSGTRLTVV.

The count of this clone is one. Here the CDR3 reads CASSVGGQNQPQHF. The CDR3 DNA reads as TGTGCCAGCAGCGTTGGAGGGCAGAATCAGCCCCAGCATTTT. The chain couples TRBV9 to TRBJ1-5; D is unclear. V was clipped by 2 bases and J by 4 bases, with 10 bases between them. Germline assignment: CDR1 SGDLS and CDR2 YYNGEE. The CDR3 length is 14 residues.

The CDR3 is CASSAYRDTEAFF. The CDR3 DNA reads TGTGCCAGCAGTGCATACAGGGACACTGAAGCTTTCTTT. This chain links TRBV28 with TRBJ1-1, with D maybe TRBD1 (6 bases). V lost 5 bases and J lost 3, with 10 bases in between. Germline lookup yields CDR1 MDHEN and CDR2 SYDVKM. The CDR3 totals 13 residues.

This clone was picked up one time. This rearrangement joins TRBV6-5 to TRBJ2-3, with 10 bases matching TRBD2. The CDR3 totals 15 residues. The V gene end was trimmed by 6 bases and the J gene end by 5 bases; junction bases not matched to a gene: 8. CDR1 is MNHEY, CDR2 SVGAGI, per germline. CDR3 sequence: CASSSSGRALDTQYF. CDR3 nucleotides: TGTGCCAGCAGCTCAAGCGGGAGGGCTCTAGATACGCAGTATTTT.

The J gene is TRBJ1-4, the V gene TRBV2; D is perhaps TRBD1 (6 bases). The CDR3 runs 16 residues. The germline CDR1 and CDR2 sequences are SNHLY and FYNNEI. V was clipped by 8 bases and J by 4 bases, with 20 bases between them. The CDR3 is CASGRSRTEYNEKLFF. CDR3 nucleotide sequence: TGTGCCAGCGGTCGGTCCCGGACAGAGTATAATGAAAAACTGTTTTTT.

The chain has TRBV7-9 and TRBJ2-1, with 7 bases aligning to TRBD2. The CDR3 length is 14 residues. The germline gives CDR1 SEHNR, CDR2 FQNEAQ (reference sequence). V trimming: 5 bases; J trimming: 5 bases; junction bases outside the gene matches: 6. CDR3 region: CASSHPGTNNEQFF. The CDR3 nucleotides read TGTGCCAGCAGCCACCCGGGGACTAACAATGAGCAGTTCTTC.